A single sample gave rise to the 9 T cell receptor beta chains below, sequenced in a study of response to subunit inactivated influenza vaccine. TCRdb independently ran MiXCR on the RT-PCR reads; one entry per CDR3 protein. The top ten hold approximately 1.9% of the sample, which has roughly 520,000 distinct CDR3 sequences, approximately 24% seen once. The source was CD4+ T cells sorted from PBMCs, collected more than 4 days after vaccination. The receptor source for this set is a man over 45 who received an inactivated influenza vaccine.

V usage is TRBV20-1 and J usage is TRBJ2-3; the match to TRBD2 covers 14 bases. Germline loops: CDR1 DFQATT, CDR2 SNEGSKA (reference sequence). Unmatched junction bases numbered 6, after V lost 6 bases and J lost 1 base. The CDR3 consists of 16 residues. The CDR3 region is CSAWTSGGSRTDTQYF. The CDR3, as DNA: TGCAGTGCGTGGACTAGCGGGGGGTCCCGCACAGATACGCAGTATTTT.

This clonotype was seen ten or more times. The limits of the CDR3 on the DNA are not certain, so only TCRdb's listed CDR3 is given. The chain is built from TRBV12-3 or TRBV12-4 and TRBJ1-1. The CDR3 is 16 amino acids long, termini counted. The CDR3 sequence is CASSSSSNWRTSEAFF.

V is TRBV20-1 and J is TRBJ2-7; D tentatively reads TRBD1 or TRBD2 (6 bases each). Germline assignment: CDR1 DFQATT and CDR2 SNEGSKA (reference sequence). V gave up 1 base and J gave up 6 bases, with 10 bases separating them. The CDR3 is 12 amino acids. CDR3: CSARVRGVEQYF. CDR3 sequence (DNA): TGCAGTGCTAGAGTTAGGGGGGTCGAGCAGTACTTC.

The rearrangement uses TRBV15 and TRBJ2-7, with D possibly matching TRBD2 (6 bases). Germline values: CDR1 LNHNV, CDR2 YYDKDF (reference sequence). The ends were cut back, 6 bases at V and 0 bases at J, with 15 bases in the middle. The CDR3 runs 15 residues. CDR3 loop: CATSRGLTGSYEQYF. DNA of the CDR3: TGTGCCACCAGTAGGGGACTCACGGGCTCCTACGAGCAGTACTTC.

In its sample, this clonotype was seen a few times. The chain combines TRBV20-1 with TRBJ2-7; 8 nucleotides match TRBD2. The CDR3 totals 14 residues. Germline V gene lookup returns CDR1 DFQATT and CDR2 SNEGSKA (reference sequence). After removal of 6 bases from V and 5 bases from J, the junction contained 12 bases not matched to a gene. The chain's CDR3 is CSAKYPGLVDEQYF. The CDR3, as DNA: TGCAGTGCAAAATATCCGGGACTAGTGGACGAGCAGTACTTC.

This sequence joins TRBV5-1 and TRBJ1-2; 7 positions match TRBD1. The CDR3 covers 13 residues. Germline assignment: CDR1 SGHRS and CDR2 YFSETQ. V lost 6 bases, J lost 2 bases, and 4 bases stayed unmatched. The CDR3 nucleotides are TGCGCCAGCACGGCGGGACAGAACTATGGCTACACCTTC. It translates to CASTAGQNYGYTF. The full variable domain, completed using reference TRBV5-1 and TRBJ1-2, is KAGVTQTPRYLIKTRGQQVTLSCSPISGHRSVSWYQQTPGQGLQFLFEYFSETQRNKGNFPGRFSGRQFSNSRSEMNVSTLELGDSALYLCASTAGQNYGYTFGSGTRLTVV.

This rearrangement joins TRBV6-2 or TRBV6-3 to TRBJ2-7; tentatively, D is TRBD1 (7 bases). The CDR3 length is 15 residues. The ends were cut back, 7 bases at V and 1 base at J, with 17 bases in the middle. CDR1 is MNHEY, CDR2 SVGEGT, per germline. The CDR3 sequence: CASKPRQGGSYEQYF. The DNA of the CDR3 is TGTGCCAGCAAACCTCGTCAGGGGGGTTCCTACGAGCAGTACTTC.

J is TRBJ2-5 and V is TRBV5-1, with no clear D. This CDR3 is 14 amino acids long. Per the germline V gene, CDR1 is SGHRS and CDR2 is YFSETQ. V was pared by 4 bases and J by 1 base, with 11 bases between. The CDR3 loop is CASSPQRLQETQYF. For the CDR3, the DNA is TGCGCCAGCAGCCCTCAACGGCTCCAAGAGACCCAGTACTTC.

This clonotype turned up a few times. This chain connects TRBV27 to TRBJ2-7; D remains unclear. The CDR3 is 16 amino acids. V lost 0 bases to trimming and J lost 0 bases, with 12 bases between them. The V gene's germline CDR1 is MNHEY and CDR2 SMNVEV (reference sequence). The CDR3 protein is CASSLSGITSSYEQYF. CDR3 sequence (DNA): TGTGCCAGCAGTTTATCAGGCATAACCAGCTCCTACGAGCAGTACTTC.